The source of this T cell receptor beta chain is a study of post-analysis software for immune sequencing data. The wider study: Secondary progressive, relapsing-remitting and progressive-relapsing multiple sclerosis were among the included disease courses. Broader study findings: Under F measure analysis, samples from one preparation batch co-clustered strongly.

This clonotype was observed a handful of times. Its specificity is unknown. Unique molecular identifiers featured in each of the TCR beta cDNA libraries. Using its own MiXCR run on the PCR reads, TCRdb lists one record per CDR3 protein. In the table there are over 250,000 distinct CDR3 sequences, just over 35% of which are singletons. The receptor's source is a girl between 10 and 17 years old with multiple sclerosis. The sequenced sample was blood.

This CDR3 reads CASSRGLAGGGTGELFF. CDR3 sequence (DNA): TGCGCCAGCAGCCGCGGACTAGCGGGAGGAGGCACCGGGGAGCTGTTTTTT. The V gene is TRBV5-1, the J gene TRBJ2-2, with 14 positions matching TRBD2. Germline assignment: CDR1 SGHRS and CDR2 YFSETQ. This CDR3 has 17 residues. J was trimmed by 4 bases and V by 4 bases; bases with no gene match: 6. Complete variable domain (other parts from reference TRBV5-1 and TRBJ2-2): KAGVTQTPRYLIKTRGQQVTLSCSPISGHRSVSWYQQTPGQGLQFLFEYFSETQRNKGNFPGRFSGRQFSNSRSEMNVSTLELGDSALYLCASSRGLAGGGTGELFFGEGSRLTVL.